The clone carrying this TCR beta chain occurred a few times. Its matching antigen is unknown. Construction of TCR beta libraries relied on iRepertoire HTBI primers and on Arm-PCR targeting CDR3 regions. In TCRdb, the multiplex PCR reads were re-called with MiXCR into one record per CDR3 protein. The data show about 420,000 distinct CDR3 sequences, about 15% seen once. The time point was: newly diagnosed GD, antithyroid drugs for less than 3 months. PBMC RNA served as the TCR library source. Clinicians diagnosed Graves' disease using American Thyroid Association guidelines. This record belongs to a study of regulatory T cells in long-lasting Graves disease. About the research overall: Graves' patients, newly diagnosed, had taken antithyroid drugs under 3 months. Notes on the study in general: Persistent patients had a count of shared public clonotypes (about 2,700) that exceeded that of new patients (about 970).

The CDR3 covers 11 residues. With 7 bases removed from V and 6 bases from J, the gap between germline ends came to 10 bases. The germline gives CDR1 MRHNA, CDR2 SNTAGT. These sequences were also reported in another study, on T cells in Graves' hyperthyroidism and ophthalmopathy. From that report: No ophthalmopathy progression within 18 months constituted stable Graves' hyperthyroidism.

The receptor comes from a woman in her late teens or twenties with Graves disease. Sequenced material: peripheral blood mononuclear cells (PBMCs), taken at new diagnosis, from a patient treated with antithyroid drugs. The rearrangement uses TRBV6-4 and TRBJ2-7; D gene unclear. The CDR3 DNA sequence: TGTGCCAGCATCCTCAGAGCCGAGCAGTACTTC. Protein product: CASILRAEQYF.